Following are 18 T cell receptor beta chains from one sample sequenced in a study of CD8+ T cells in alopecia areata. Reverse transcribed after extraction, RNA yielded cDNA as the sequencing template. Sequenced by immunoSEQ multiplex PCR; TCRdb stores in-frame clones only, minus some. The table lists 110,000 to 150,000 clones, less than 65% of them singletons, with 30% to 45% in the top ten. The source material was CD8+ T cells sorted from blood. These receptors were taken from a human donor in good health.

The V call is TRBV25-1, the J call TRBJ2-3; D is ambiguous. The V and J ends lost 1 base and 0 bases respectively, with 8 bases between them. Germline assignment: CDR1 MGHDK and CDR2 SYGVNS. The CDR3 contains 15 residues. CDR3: CASSEFGQSTDTQYF. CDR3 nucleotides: TGTGCCAGCAGTGAATTCGGGCAGAGCACAGATACGCAGTATTTT.

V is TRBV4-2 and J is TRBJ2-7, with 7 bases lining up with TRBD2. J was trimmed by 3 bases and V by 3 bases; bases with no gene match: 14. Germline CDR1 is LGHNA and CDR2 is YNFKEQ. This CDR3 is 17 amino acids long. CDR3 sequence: CASSHNSRDYVFYEQYF. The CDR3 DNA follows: TGTGCCAGCAGCCACAACTCCCGGGACTATGTTTTCTACGAGCAGTACTTC.

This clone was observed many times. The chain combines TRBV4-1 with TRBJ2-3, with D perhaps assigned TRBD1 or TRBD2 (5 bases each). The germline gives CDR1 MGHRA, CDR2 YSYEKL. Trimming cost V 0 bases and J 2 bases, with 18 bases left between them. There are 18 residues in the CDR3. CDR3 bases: TGCGCCAGCAGCCAAGAGACCACCGGGACCATTGTCACAGATACGCAGTATTTT. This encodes CASSQETTGTIVTDTQYF.

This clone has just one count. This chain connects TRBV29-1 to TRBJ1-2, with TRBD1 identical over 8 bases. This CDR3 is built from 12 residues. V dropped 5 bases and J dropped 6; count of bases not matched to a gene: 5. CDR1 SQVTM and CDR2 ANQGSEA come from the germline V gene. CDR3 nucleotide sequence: TGCAGCGTTCCGGACAGGGTTGATGGCTACACCTTC. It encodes CSVPDRVDGYTF.

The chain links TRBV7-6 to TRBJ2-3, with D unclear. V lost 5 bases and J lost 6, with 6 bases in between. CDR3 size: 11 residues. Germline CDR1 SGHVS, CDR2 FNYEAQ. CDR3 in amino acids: CASSPMDTQYF. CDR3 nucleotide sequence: TGTGCCAGCAGCCCGATGGATACGCAGTATTTT.

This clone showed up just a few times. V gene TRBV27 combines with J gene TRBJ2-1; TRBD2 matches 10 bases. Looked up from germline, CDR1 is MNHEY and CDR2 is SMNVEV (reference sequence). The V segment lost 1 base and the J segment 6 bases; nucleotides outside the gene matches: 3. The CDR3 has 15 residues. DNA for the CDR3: TGTGCCAGCAGTTTATTAGCGGGAGGTAGCAATGAGCAGTTCTTC. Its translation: CASSLLAGGSNEQFF.

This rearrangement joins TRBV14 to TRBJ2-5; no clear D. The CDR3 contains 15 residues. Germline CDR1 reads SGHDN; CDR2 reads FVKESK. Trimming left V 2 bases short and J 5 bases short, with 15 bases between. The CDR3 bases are TGTGCCAGCAGCCAATTTGAACCGCTTAGGGAGACCCAGTACTTC. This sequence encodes CASSQFEPLRETQYF.

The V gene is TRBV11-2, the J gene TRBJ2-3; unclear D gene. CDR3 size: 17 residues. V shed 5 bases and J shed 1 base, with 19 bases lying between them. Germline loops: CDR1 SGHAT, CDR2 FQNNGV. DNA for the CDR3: TGTGCCAGCAGCCAGACGATAACGGGCCCCCGCACAGATACGCAGTATTTT. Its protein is CASSQTITGPRTDTQYF.

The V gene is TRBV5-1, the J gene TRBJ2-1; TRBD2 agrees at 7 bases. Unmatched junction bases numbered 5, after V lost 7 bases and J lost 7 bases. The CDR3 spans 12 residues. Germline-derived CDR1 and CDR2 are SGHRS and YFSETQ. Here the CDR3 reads CASAGEGNEQFF. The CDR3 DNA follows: TGCGCCAGCGCGGGAGAGGGGAATGAGCAGTTCTTC.

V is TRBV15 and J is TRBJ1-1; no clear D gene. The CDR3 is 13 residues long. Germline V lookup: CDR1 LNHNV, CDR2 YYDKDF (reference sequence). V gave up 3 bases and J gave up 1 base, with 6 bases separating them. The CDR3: CATSSMRNTEAFF. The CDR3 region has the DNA TGTGCCACCAGCAGTATGAGGAACACTGAAGCTTTCTTT.

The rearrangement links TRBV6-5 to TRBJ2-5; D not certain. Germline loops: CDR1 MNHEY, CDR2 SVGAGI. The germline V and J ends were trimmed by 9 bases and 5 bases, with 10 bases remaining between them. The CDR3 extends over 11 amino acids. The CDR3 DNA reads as TGTGCCAGTCTCCACGGGGAGACCCAGTACTTC. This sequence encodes CASLHGETQYF.

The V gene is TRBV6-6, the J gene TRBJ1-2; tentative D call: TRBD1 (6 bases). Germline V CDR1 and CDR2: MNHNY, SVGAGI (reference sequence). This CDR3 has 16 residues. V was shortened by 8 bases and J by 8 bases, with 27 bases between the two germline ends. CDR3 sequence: CASGRAGAFPDIGYTF. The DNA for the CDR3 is TGTGCCAGCGGTCGGGCAGGGGCATTCCCGGATATCGGCTACACCTTC.

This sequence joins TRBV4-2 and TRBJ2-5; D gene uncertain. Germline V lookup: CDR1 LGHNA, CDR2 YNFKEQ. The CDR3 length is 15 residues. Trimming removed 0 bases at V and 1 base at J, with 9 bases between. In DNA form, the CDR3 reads TGTGCCAGCAGCCAAGAGAGGAGAGTCCAAGAGACCCAGTACTTC. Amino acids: CASSQERRVQETQYF.

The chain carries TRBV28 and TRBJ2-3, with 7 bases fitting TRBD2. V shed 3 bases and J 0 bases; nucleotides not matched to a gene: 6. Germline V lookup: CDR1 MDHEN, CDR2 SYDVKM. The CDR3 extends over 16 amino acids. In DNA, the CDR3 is TGTGCCAGCAGTTTCCCTCTAGCGGCTAGCACAGATACGCAGTATTTT. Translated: CASSFPLAASTDTQYF. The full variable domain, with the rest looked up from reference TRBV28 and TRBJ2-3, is DVKVTQSSRYLVKRTGEKVFLECVQDMDHENMFWYRQDPGLGLRLIYFSYDVKMKEKGDIPEGYSVSREKKERFSLILESASTNQTSMYLCASSFPLAASTDTQYFGPGTRLTVL.

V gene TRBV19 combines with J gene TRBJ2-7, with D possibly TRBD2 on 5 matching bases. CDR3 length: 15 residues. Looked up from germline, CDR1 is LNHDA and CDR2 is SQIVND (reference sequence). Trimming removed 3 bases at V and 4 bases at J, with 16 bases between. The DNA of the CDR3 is TGTGCCAGTAGTATTCAGGACTCTCTACCATACGAGCAGTACTTC. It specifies CASSIQDSLPYEQYF.

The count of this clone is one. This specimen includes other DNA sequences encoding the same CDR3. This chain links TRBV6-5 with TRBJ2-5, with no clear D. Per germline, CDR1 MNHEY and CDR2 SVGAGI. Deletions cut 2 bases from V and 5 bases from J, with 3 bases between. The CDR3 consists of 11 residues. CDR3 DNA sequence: TGTGCCAGCAGTTACGGTGAGACCCAGTACTTC. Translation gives CASSYGETQYF.

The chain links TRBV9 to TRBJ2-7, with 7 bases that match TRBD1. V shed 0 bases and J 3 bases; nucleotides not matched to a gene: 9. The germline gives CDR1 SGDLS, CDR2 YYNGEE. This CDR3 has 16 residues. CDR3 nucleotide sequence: TGTGCCAGCAGCGTAGCTGGTGGGACAGAAGGCTACGAGCAGTACTTC. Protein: CASSVAGGTEGYEQYF.

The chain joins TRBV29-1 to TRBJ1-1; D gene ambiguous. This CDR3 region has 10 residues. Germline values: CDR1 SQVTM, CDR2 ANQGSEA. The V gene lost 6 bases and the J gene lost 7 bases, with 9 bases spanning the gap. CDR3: CSVREGEAFF. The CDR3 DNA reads TGCAGCGTGAGAGAAGGTGAAGCTTTCTTT.